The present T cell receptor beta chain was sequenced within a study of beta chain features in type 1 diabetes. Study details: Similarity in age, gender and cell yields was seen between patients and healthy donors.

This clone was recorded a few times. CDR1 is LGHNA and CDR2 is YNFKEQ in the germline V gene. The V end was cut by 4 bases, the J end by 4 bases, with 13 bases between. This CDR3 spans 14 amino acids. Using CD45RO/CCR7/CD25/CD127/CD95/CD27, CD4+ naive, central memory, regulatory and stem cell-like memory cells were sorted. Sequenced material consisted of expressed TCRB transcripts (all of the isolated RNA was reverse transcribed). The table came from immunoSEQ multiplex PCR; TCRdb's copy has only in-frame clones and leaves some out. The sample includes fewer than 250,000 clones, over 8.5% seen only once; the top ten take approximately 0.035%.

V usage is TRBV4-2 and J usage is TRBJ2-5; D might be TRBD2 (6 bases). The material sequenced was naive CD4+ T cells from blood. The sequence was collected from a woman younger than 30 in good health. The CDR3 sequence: CASSRGEEGETQYF. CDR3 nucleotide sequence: TGTGCCAGCAGCCGCGGGGAGGAGGGAGAGACCCAGTACTTC.